The rows below give T cell receptor beta chains drawn from one sample of a study of spatial heterogeneity in lung cancer. TCRdb analysed the 5' RACE reads with MiXCR anew, one entry per CDR3 protein. Among some 120,000 distinct CDR3 sequences listed, about 12% were seen once. Sequencing was performed on PBMCs, taken at follow-up. These receptors were obtained from a male donor with early-stage non-small cell lung cancer. Both conserved end residues are part of each CDR3. Fields, in order: clone size, J gene, V gene, CDR3 protein. Rows may omit the clone size; those that give it use once, few, many or a size class.

>.|TRBJ2-1|TRBV29-1
CSVQGGQSYNEQFF
>many|TRBJ2-3|TRBV20-1
CSAPTLDTSSTDTQYF
>.|TRBJ2-7|TRBV20-1
CSAPKRDTSSYEQYF
>many|TRBJ2-7|TRBV7-8
CASSLLAREQYF
>few|TRBJ2-5|TRBV6-2/TRBV6-3
CASSRPGQQETQYF
>.|TRBJ1-6|TRBV9
CASQQTGGNSPLHF
>many|TRBJ2-4|TRBV11-1
CASSLGGVNIQYF
>.|TRBJ1-1|TRBV2
CASSLDRNEAFF
>few|TRBJ1-5|TRBV6-5
CASSYSVGSNQPQHF
>many|TRBJ2-5|TRBV27
CASSLKGQVAIQYF
>.|TRBJ2-5|TRBV6-2/TRBV6-3
CASSSAGAYQETQYF
>few|TRBJ2-2|TRBV13
CASSLRTGAGTGELFF
>few|TRBJ1-5|TRBV6-2/TRBV6-3
CASTGAPNQPQHF
>.|TRBJ2-7|TRBV4-3
CASSQESLSSYEQYF
>many|TRBJ1-2|TRBV28
CASSLSGGGAGYTF
>.|TRBJ2-7|TRBV5-1
CASSLASRREQYF
>many|TRBJ1-2|TRBV29-1
CSVQGGRDYGYTF
>.|TRBJ1-3|TRBV5-1
CASTMDSPSSGNTIYF
>few|TRBJ2-3|TRBV9
CASSQSDRASTDTQYF
>many|TRBJ1-2|TRBV4-2
CASSEIFTGALVYGYTF
>few|TRBJ2-1|TRBV5-8
CASSPTGFSYNEQFF
>medium-sized|TRBJ1-5|TRBV5-6
CASSLAAGQPQHF
>.|TRBJ2-5|TRBV18
CASSPPSESSWSQETQYF
>.|TRBJ1-5|TRBV27
CASSQWGNSNQPQHF
>few|TRBJ2-3|TRBV20-1
CSARGRPKHETSTDTQYF
>few|TRBJ1-2|TRBV5-1
CASSLARQPNGYTF
>few|TRBJ2-1|TRBV7-9
CASSPGAGVREQFF
>many|TRBJ1-5|TRBV19
CASSRGAAGIKQPQHF